The present TCR beta chain was sequenced within a study of breast tumors, draining lymph nodes, adjacent tissues. On this clonotype itself: Its antigen is not identified.

General study points: Luminal-like breast cancer showed significantly greater tumor-nontumor repertoire similarity than basal-like breast cancer did. Compared with lymph nodes, tumors were less diverse; compared with nontumor tissue, more. Data fit most tumor T cells coming from lymph node, expanding in tumor. Tumor T cell lymph node origin was a supported hypothesis, not proven.

Trimming removed 5 bases from V and 1 base from J, with 14 bases in between. The CDR3 length is 16 residues. Germline lookup yields CDR1 SEHNR and CDR2 FQNEAQ (reference sequence). Each CDR3 protein gets one entry after TCRdb re-called the multiplex PCR reads with MiXCR. The sample contains roughly 16,000 distinct CDR3 sequences, less than 75% of which appear only once. The chain recombines TRBV7-9 with TRBJ1-4; D gene uncertain. The source material was tumor-adjacent breast tissue. This receptor was taken from a female donor with breast cancer. Some clones in this sample may be carry-over from other donors' samples. The CDR3 loop is CASSPVTWGTNEKLFF. Written as DNA, the CDR3 is TGTGCCAGCAGCCCGGTGACATGGGGAACTAATGAAAAACTGTTTTTT.